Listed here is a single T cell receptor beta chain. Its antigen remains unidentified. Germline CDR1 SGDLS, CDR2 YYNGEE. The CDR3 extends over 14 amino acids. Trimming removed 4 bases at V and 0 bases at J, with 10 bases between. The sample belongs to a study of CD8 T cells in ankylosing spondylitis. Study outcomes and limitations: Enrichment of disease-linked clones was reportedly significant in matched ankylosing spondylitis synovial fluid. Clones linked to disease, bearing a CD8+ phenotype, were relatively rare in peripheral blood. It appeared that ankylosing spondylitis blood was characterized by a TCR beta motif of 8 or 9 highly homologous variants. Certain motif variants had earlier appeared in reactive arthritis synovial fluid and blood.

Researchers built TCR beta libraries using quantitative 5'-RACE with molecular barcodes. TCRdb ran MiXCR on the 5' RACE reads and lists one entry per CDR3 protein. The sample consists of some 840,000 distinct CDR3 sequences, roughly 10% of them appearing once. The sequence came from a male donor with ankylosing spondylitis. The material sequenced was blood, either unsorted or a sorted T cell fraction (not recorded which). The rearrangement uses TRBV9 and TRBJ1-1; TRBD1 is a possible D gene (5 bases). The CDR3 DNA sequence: TGTGCCAGCAGCAAGGGGAGGTTGAACACTGAAGCTTTCTTT. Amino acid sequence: CASSKGRLNTEAFF.